A selection of T cell receptor beta chains follows, all from one sample in a study of control samples from healthy donors and cancer patients. TCRdb's table, derived via immunoSEQ multiplex PCR, lists solely in-frame clones and lacks some. The sample has 90,000 to 110,000 clones; roughly 80% are singletons. The specimen sequenced was blood. These receptors were obtained from a woman between 45 and 60 years old in good health. Both conserved end residues are part of each CDR3. A D gene is named only where the DNA matches it firmly. Size tells how often a clone was seen (once, few, many) or the class of an expanded clone, and some rows leave it out.

TRBJ1-5,-,-,TRBV7-2,TGTGCCAGCAGCCCGGATTGGTGGGAGCCCCAGCATTTT,CASSPDWWEPQHF
TRBJ2-3,-,-,TRBV12-3/TRBV12-4,TGTGCCAGCAGTTTTGCAGGAGATACGCAGTATTTT,CASSFAGDTQYF
TRBJ2-3,-,once,TRBV9,TGTGCCAGCAGCGTATATGGTCAGGGCAGAGATACGCAGTATTTT,CASSVYGQGRDTQYF
TRBJ1-4,TRBD1,-,TRBV27,TGTGCCAGCAGGAAGCCCGGGACAGGGGGCAGTGAAAAACTGTTTTTT,CASRKPGTGGSEKLFF
TRBJ2-3,TRBD2,-,TRBV9,TGTGCCAGCAGCGAGCAAAGCGGGGGGAAGGCAGATACGCAGTATTTT,CASSEQSGGKADTQYF
TRBJ2-1,-,few,TRBV4-1,TGCGCCAGCAGTCCGATCGGAAACAGAGAAAACAATGAGCAGTTCTTC,CASSPIGNRENNEQFF
TRBJ2-3,TRBD2,-,TRBV9,TGTGCCAGCAGCACAAGCGGGGGGCCCCAAGATACGCAGTATTTT,CASSTSGGPQDTQYF
TRBJ1-3,-,-,TRBV3-1/TRBV3-2,TGTGCCAGCAGCCAAGGAAGGACAGACTCGAGCACCATATATTTT,CASSQGRTDSSTIYF
TRBJ2-1,TRBD2,many,TRBV6-2/TRBV6-3,TGTGCCAGCAGTTACGGAGCGGGAGACTATGAGCAGTTCTTC,CASSYGAGDYEQFF
TRBJ2-5,-,-,TRBV5-5,TGTGCCAGCAGCTTGGAAGAGACCCAGTACTTC,CASSLEETQYF
TRBJ1-2,-,-,TRBV7-2,TGTGCCAGCAGCCCACCGGCTAACTATGGCTACACCTTC,CASSPPANYGYTF
TRBJ2-3,TRBD2,-,TRBV19,TGTGCCAGTAGTATAGATTCCCGCGGGGGGCAAGGAGGCACAGATACGCAGTATTTT,CASSIDSRGGQGGTDTQYF
TRBJ1-1,TRBD1,-,TRBV3-1/TRBV3-2,TGTGCCAGCAGCCAACTGGACAGGGGTACTGAAGCTTTCTTT,CASSQLDRGTEAFF
TRBJ1-3,-,once,TRBV19,TGTGCCAGTAGTGTGGGACTCTTGAGCTCTGGAAACACCATATATTTT,CASSVGLLSSGNTIYF
TRBJ1-6,TRBD1,-,TRBV11-3,TGTGCCAGCAGCTTGGGCAGGGGGCCTGGTTCACCCCTCCACTTT,CASSLGRGPGSPLHF
TRBJ1-2,-,once,TRBV28,TGTGCCAGCAGCCGGACATCCTATGGCTACACCTTC,CASSRTSYGYTF
TRBJ2-2,-,few,TRBV5-1,TGCGCCAGCAGCTTGGTTGGGGGAATCGGGGAGCTGTTTTTT,CASSLVGGIGELFF
TRBJ2-1,-,-,TRBV2,TGTGCCAGCAGTGAGGGGGCCGATCCGTTCTTC,CASSEGADPFF
TRBJ2-5,-,-,TRBV3-1/TRBV3-2,TGTGCCAGCAGTCCCCCGAAGGCGGCCTCGGCCCAGTACTTC,CASSPPKAASAQYF
TRBJ1-4,-,many,TRBV15,TGTGCCACCAGCAGAGGCGGTGAGGGGCGAAGGGAAAAACTGTTTTTT,CATSRGGEGRREKLFF
TRBJ2-1,TRBD2,-,TRBV27,TGTGCCAGCTCAAGGGCCCAAATGACTAGCGGGGCCTTCAATGAGCAGTTCTTC,CASSRAQMTSGAFNEQFF
TRBJ2-5,TRBD2,-,TRBV11-3,TGTGCCAGCAGCTTAGCGATAGCGGGAGCACAAGAGACCCAGTACTTC,CASSLAIAGAQETQYF
TRBJ2-1,-,-,TRBV6-2/TRBV6-3,TGTGCCAGCACCCCAAATCCCCCAGGGACGGGGGAACACAATGAGCAGTTCTTC,CASTPNPPGTGEHNEQFF
TRBJ2-7,-,-,TRBV7-2,TGTGCCAGCAGCTTAGGACCACTAGTGAATTACGAGCAGTACTTC,CASSLGPLVNYEQYF
TRBJ2-7,-,-,TRBV7-9,TGTGCCAGCAGCTTAGCGGACTACGAGCAGTACTTC,CASSLADYEQYF
TRBJ1-6,-,-,TRBV7-8,TGTGCCAGCAGCTTAGGTGAGGGGATCTTTTCACCCCTCCACTTT,CASSLGEGIFSPLHF
TRBJ1-2,-,few,TRBV6-1,TGTGCCAGCACTGAACAGGGTGGTGGCTACACCTTC,CASTEQGGGYTF
TRBJ1-1,-,-,TRBV10-3,TGTGCCATCAGTGAGTCCCTCGTAGGCCGAGGGCACACTGAAGCTTTCTTT,CAISESLVGRGHTEAFF
TRBJ2-2,-,-,TRBV6-5,TGTGCCAGCAGCCTAGGGTCCACCGGGGAGCTGTTTTTT,CASSLGSTGELFF
TRBJ1-3,TRBD1,-,TRBV18,TGTGCCAGCTCACCAGGGACAGCCTCTGGAAACACCATATATTTT,CASSPGTASGNTIYF
TRBJ2-3,TRBD1,-,TRBV5-4,TGTGCCAGCAGCTTGGTCAGGGGGTCCATCCATACGCAGTATTTT,CASSLVRGSIHTQYF
TRBJ1-4,-,-,TRBV18,TGTGCCAGCTCCGTGGGGATTAATGAAAAACTGTTTTTT,CASSVGINEKLFF
TRBJ1-2,-,medium-sized,TRBV7-2,TGTGCCAGCAGCCCGGACAGACCGGGGCGGCCTGGCTACACCTTC,CASSPDRPGRPGYTF
TRBJ1-5,-,-,TRBV21-1,TGTGCCAGCAGCAGGCGACAGGTAAGCAATCAGCCCCAGCATTTT,CASSRRQVSNQPQHF
TRBJ1-6,-,few,TRBV14,TGTGCCAGCAGCCAAGGGACAGCTCGGAATTCACCCCTCCACTTT,CASSQGTARNSPLHF
TRBJ2-3,TRBD2,-,TRBV4-3,TGCGCCAGCAGCCAAGATTTGACTAGCGGACATACGCAGTATTTT,CASSQDLTSGHTQYF
TRBJ2-5,-,-,TRBV5-4,TGTGCCAGCAGCCCTGATCGAGAGACCCAGTACTTC,CASSPDRETQYF
TRBJ2-1,TRBD2,-,TRBV7-6,TGTGCCAGCAGCTTACTAGCGGACTCCTACAATGAGCAGTTCTTC,CASSLLADSYNEQFF
TRBJ1-2,-,-,TRBV20-1,TGCAGTGCAGAAAGGAGTTATGGCTACACCTTC,CSAERSYGYTF
TRBJ1-1,-,-,TRBV7-2,TGTGCCAGCAGAAAGCCCATCGGTGAAGCTTTCTTT,CASRKPIGEAFF
TRBJ2-7,TRBD2,-,TRBV6-5,TGTGCCAGCAGGATCGGGGGGGCATACGAGCAGTACTTC,CASRIGGAYEQYF
TRBJ1-4,TRBD1,-,TRBV19,TGTGCCAGTAGTTCCAGAAGGACAGGGTTGTCGACTAATGAAAAACTGTTTTTT,CASSSRRTGLSTNEKLFF
TRBJ1-2,-,-,TRBV6-1,TGTGCCAGCAGTGCGTATCACCCGGGAGCCCCTAGGGGCTACACCTTC,CASSAYHPGAPRGYTF
TRBJ1-2,-,-,TRBV28,TGTGCCAGCTCACCTCCCCTGACAGGCTATGGCTACACCTTC,CASSPPLTGYGYTF
TRBJ1-3,-,-,TRBV5-5,TGTGCCAGCAGCTACCCGACTGGAAACACCATATATTTT,CASSYPTGNTIYF
TRBJ2-3,-,few,TRBV11-3,TGTGCCAGCAGCTTAGGCGGGGGCAGCACAGATACGCAGTATTTT,CASSLGGGSTDTQYF
TRBJ2-7,TRBD1,-,TRBV7-9,TGTGCCAGCAGCTACGACAGGGGAACCTACGAGCAGTACTTC,CASSYDRGTYEQYF
TRBJ1-1,-,once,TRBV27,TGTGCCAGCAGTCCACCAGGAAACACTGAAGCTTTCTTT,CASSPPGNTEAFF
TRBJ1-1,TRBD1,few,TRBV4-1,TGCGCCAGCAGTTCGGACAGGGACACTGAAGCTTTCTTT,CASSSDRDTEAFF
TRBJ1-5,-,-,TRBV27,TGTGCCAGCAGTGACGAATATAGCAATCAGCCCCAGCATTTT,CASSDEYSNQPQHF
TRBJ1-1,-,-,TRBV18,TGTGCCAGCTCATCCTCAGGGACTGAAGCTTTCTTT,CASSSSGTEAFF
TRBJ2-1,TRBD2,few,TRBV7-2,TGTGCCAGCAGCTTAGCCCCTCCTAGCGGGAGCTACAATGAGCAGTTCTTC,CASSLAPPSGSYNEQFF
TRBJ2-2,-,-,TRBV5-4,TGTGCCAGCAGCTTGGACCCACGTAACACCGGGGAGCTGTTTTTT,CASSLDPRNTGELFF
TRBJ1-6,-,few,TRBV11-2,TGTGCCAGCAGCTTGCAGGGTCCACATTCACCCCTCCACTTT,CASSLQGPHSPLHF
TRBJ1-2,-,-,TRBV5-6,TGTGCCAGCAGCTTGAACGGGCTCTATGGCTACACCTTC,CASSLNGLYGYTF